This record covers a single TCR beta chain. Its antigen is still unknown. This entry comes from a study of a mutant IDH1 vaccine in newly diagnosed glioma. Time point of the sample: week 5, during vaccination. Vaccination comprised doses that each held 300 ug of mutant IDH1 20-mer peptide, plus topical imiquimod. The CDR3 contains 13 residues. The V gene lost 3 bases and the J gene lost 5 bases, with 10 bases spanning the gap. Germline V gives CDR1 MGHDK, CDR2 SYGVNS. The protocol was immunoSEQ multiplex PCR, while the TCRdb copy is restricted to in-frame clones and leaves out a portion. Of around 40,000 clones listed, approximately 83% are singletons.

The sample consisted of PBMCs, taken from a glioma patient whose treatment included an IDH1 peptide vaccine. The clonotype comes from a man in his forties with glioma. This chain uses TRBV25-1 with TRBJ2-5; D gene uncertain. The CDR3 coding sequence is TGTGCCAGCAGTGAGGGCATGTGGGAGACCCAGTACTTC. This translates into CASSEGMWETQYF.